The 31 T cell receptor beta chains below were found in one sample sequenced in a study of cytomegalovirus exposure and HLA in healthy donors. Vbeta (60) and Jbeta (13) primers were used in the PCR. Assay used: immunoSEQ multiplex PCR; TCRdb lists only in-frame clones, some missing. Among approximately 150,000 clones listed, around four fifths were seen once. Material: PBMCs. These receptors came from a man younger than 45 in good health and CMV-seronegative.

The chain uses TRBV27 and TRBJ2-7; perhaps TRBD2 as D (6 bases). V was trimmed by 6 bases and J by 6 bases, leaving 18 bases between them. The germline V gene encodes CDR1 MNHEY and CDR2 SMNVEV (reference sequence). This CDR3 contains 14 residues. The CDR3 nucleotides read TGTGCCAGCAGGAATTCGGGTCGGCGGGGCGAGCAGTACTTC. Its protein is CASRNSGRRGEQYF.

The V gene is TRBV6-1, the J gene TRBJ1-1, with a tentative D call TRBD1 (5 bases). The germline V and J ends were trimmed by 6 bases and 0 bases, with 11 bases remaining between them. The CDR3 length is 14 residues. CDR1 and CDR2 from the germline V gene are MNHNS and SASEGT. CDR3 in DNA: TGTGCCAGCAGAGCCTTGGACATGAACACTGAAGCTTTCTTT. This translates into CASRALDMNTEAFF.

The chain uses TRBV29-1 and TRBJ1-1; 7 nucleotides match TRBD1. Per germline, CDR1 SQVTM and CDR2 ANQGSEA. The CDR3 consists of 13 residues. V shed 7 bases and J 5 bases; nucleotides not matched to a gene: 10. The CDR3 region has the DNA TGCAGCGCCGTAAGGGGGCTGGTGACTGAAGCTTTCTTT. This codes for CSAVRGLVTEAFF.

About this clone itself: At one boundary the junction diverges from the germline segment, which might be a read error. The V and J genes are TRBV7-7 and TRBJ2-7; D might be TRBD1 (6 bases). Germline CDR1 and CDR2: SSHAT and FNYEAQ (reference sequence). The CDR3 length is 15 residues. In DNA, the CDR3 is TGTGCTAGCAGCGATCCAGGGGCAGGGTCGGACGAGCAGTACTTC. It encodes CASSDPGAGSDEQYF.

The V gene is TRBV7-3, the J gene TRBJ1-2; possible D gene TRBD1, 5 bases. CDR1 SGHTA and CDR2 FQGTGA come from the germline V gene. CDR3 length: 15 amino acids. V shed 6 bases and J shed 11 bases, with 25 bases lying between them. The CDR3, as DNA: TGTGCCAGCAGTGACCAGGGTGGAGGGCAGGGTTTTTACACCTTC. Encoded protein: CASSDQGGGQGFYTF.

CDR3 in DNA: TGCGCCAGCAGCCCCATACCCACAGGGGGCGCGACTGAAGCTTTCTTT. Translation gives CASSPIPTGGATEAFF. The V and J genes are TRBV4-1 and TRBJ1-1; 9 nucleotides match TRBD1. The V gene end was trimmed by 4 bases and the J gene end by 5 bases; junction bases not matched to a gene: 11. CDR1 is MGHRA, CDR2 YSYEKL, per germline. CDR3 length: 16 residues.

The chain combines TRBV9 with TRBJ1-6; TRBD1 might be the D (5 bases). The CDR3 loop spans 14 amino acids. The germline V gene has CDR1 SGDLS and CDR2 YYNGEE. With 0 bases removed from V and 10 bases from J, the gap between germline ends came to 11 bases. DNA for the CDR3: TGTGCCAGCAGCGTAGAACAGGTTCGATCACCCCTCCACTTT. It codes for CASSVEQVRSPLHF.

The rearrangement uses TRBV27 and TRBJ1-2; 8 bases align to TRBD1. This CDR3 comprises 14 residues. Unmatched junction bases numbered 4, after V lost 5 bases and J lost 2 bases. The V gene's germline CDR1 is MNHEY and CDR2 SMNVEV (reference sequence). In DNA, the CDR3 is TGTGCCAGCAGTATACAGGGGGGAAACTATGGCTACACCTTC. It encodes CASSIQGGNYGYTF.

The chain combines TRBV30 with TRBJ2-7; 12 positions agree with TRBD2. With V trimmed by 7 bases and J by 5 bases, 9 bases remained unmatched. Per the germline V gene, CDR1 is GTSNPN and CDR2 is SVGIG (reference sequence). This CDR3 has 14 amino acids. The CDR3 DNA reads TGTGCCTCCCAGACTAGCGGGAGAGTCGACGAGCAGTACTTC. Amino acid sequence: CASQTSGRVDEQYF.

The rearrangement links TRBV4-1 to TRBJ2-1; D remains unclear. CDR1 is MGHRA, CDR2 YSYEKL, per germline. There are 14 residues in the CDR3. The germline V and J ends were trimmed by 1 base and 8 bases, with 12 bases remaining between them. CDR3 nucleotides: TGCGCCAGCAGCCAAGGGGCCTACCCCGATGAGCAGTTCTTC. This translates into CASSQGAYPDEQFF.

This clone was observed once. This chain joins TRBV2 and TRBJ1-5; no clear D. Germline V gene data show CDR1 as SNHLY and CDR2 as FYNNEI. V gave up 3 bases and J gave up 2 bases, with 5 bases separating them. The CDR3 is made up of 13 amino acids. CDR3 coding DNA: TGTGCCAGCAGTGACCTAGGCAATCAGCCCCAGCATTTT. Its translation: CASSDLGNQPQHF.

The chain uses TRBV7-3 and TRBJ1-1; D is undetermined. Trimming pared 4 bases from V and 2 bases from J, leaving 14 bases between. Looked up from germline, CDR1 is SGHTA and CDR2 is FQGTGA. The CDR3 has 15 residues. The CDR3 region has the DNA TGTGCCAGCAGCTCCCAAGGAGGACTCAACACTGAAGCTTTCTTT. It translates to CASSSQGGLNTEAFF. Based on the CDR3 plus reference TRBV7-3 and TRBJ1-1, the full variable domain is GAGVSQTPSNKVTEKGKYVELRCDPISGHTALYWYRQSLGQGPEFLIYFQGTGAADDSGLPNDRFFAVRPEGSVSTLKIQRTERGDSAVYLCASSSQGGLNTEAFFGQGTRLTVV.

The rearrangement joins TRBV10-3 to TRBJ1-4; TRBD1 matches 12 bases. CDR1 and CDR2 (germline): ENHRY, SYGVKD. This CDR3 contains 19 residues. J lost 2 bases, V lost 6 bases, and 13 bases had no gene match. The DNA of the CDR3 is TGTGCCATCAGACCCGGGACAGGGGGCCAGGGAGAGACTAATGAAAAACTGTTTTTT. Translation: CAIRPGTGGQGETNEKLFF.

This clone was detected only a few times. V is TRBV7-3 and J is TRBJ2-5, with 7 positions matching TRBD1. V dropped 5 bases and J dropped 2; count of bases not matched to a gene: 2. Germline CDR1 SGHTA, CDR2 FQGTGA. The CDR3 is made up of 13 amino acids. Here the CDR3 DNA reads TGTGCCAGCAGCGCGGACAGGCAAGAGACCCAGTACTTC. As protein: CASSADRQETQYF.

The V and J genes are TRBV30 and TRBJ2-3, with 10 positions matching TRBD2. Germline V CDR1 and CDR2: GTSNPN, SVGIG (reference sequence). The CDR3 runs 15 residues. The V gene end was trimmed by 1 base and the J gene end by 4 bases; junction bases not matched to a gene: 5. CDR3 in amino acids: CAWSGLLAGADTQYF. The CDR3 coding sequence is TGTGCCTGGAGTGGCCTCCTAGCGGGAGCAGATACGCAGTATTTT.

The J gene is TRBJ2-7, the V gene TRBV7-2; D call uncertain. This CDR3 contains 12 residues. The ends were cut back, 1 base at V and 6 bases at J, with 7 bases in the middle. Germline CDR1 SGHTA, CDR2 FQGNSA. The CDR3 DNA reads as TGTGCCAGCAGCTTAGGAGTTTTCGAGCAGTACTTC. This codes for CASSLGVFEQYF. Full variable domain (remainder filled in from reference TRBV7-2 and TRBJ2-7): GAGVSQSPSNKVTEKGKDVELRCDPISGHTALYWYRQSLGQGLEFLIYFQGNSAPDKSGLPSDRFSAERTGGSVSTLTIQRTQQEDSAVYLCASSLGVFEQYFGPGTRLTVT.

The chain joins TRBV4-3 to TRBJ1-1; D uncertain. The CDR3 spans 12 residues. CDR1 is LGHNA and CDR2 is YSLEER in the germline V gene. V lost 0 bases to trimming and J lost 7 bases, with 6 bases between them. The CDR3 reads CASSQDHIEAFF. The CDR3 nucleotides read TGCGCCAGCAGCCAAGATCACATTGAAGCTTTCTTT.

The gene calls are TRBV18 and TRBJ1-6, with D possibly being TRBD1 (5 bases). The germline V gene encodes CDR1 KGHSH and CDR2 LQKENI. V was shortened by 3 bases and J by 7 bases, with 19 bases between the two germline ends. CDR3 length: 17 residues. The CDR3 protein is CASSPRGGGVKNSPLHF. The CDR3 DNA follows: TGTGCCAGCTCACCCCGGGGTGGAGGGGTAAAGAATTCACCCCTCCACTTT.

The gene calls are TRBV6-6 and TRBJ2-3; D is perhaps TRBD2 (5 bases). The CDR3 covers 15 residues. Trimming cost V 7 bases and J 6 bases, with 20 bases left between them. Germline CDR1 MNHNY, CDR2 SVGAGI (reference sequence). The CDR3 spells CASIPHGGSGDTQYF. The CDR3 DNA reads as TGTGCCAGCATTCCCCACGGAGGCTCCGGGGATACGCAGTATTTT.

This clone has only one observation. The genes are TRBV5-1 and TRBJ2-5; no reliable D call. The closer fit of TRBJ2-7 to the DNA end suggests the J call may be wrong. This CDR3 has 14 residues. Looked up from germline, CDR1 is SGHRS and CDR2 is YFSETQ. The CDR3 spells CASSRNPGDYEQYF. CDR3 nucleotides: TGCGCCAGCAGCCGAAATCCTGGGGACTACGAGCAGTACTTC.

This clone was seen only once. The genes are TRBV29-1 and TRBJ2-2; D unclear. V was cut by 3 bases and J by 3 bases, with 5 bases left in between. The CDR3 is made up of 12 amino acids. The germline CDR1 and CDR2 sequences are SQVTM and ANQGSEA. The CDR3 DNA reads TGCAGCGTTGAGGGCTACACCGGGGAGCTGTTTTTT. It codes for CSVEGYTGELFF.

This clone appeared once. The J gene is TRBJ1-1, the V gene TRBV4-1; D ambiguous. The germline V and J ends were trimmed by 1 base and 5 bases, with 17 bases remaining between them. The germline V gene encodes CDR1 MGHRA and CDR2 YSYEKL. The CDR3 extends over 16 amino acids. The CDR3 loop is CASSQVGRLGGTEAFF. CDR3 bases: TGCGCCAGCAGCCAAGTGGGTCGGCTTGGAGGGACTGAAGCTTTCTTT.

CDR3 sequence (DNA): TGTGCCAGCAGCTCCGGACAGGGGGGTGAGACTGAAGCTTTCTTT. This codes for CASSSGQGGETEAFF. The chain is built from TRBV7-2 and TRBJ1-1; 10 nucleotides line up with TRBD1. V lost 4 bases, J lost 5 bases, and 7 bases stayed unmatched. The CDR3 length is 15 residues. Germline V gives CDR1 SGHTA, CDR2 FQGNSA.

V gene TRBV11-2 combines with J gene TRBJ1-5, with 8 bases lining up with TRBD1. The V and J ends lost 5 bases and 1 base, in that order; junction bases with no gene match: 7. Germline V gene lookup returns CDR1 SGHAT and CDR2 FQNNGV. This CDR3 spans 16 amino acids. The CDR3 DNA reads as TGTGCCAGCAGCCCATCAGGGGGCATAAGCAATCAGCCCCAGCATTTT. Its translation is CASSPSGGISNQPQHF.

This chain links TRBV7-2 with TRBJ2-7, with TRBD1 matching 8 bases. This CDR3 has 14 residues. V was pared by 5 bases and J by 2 bases, with 5 bases of the junction left unmatched. CDR1 is SGHTA, CDR2 FQGNSA, per germline. The DNA of the CDR3 is TGTGCCAGCAGCACGCCGGGACAGGCCTACGAGCAGTACTTC. It specifies CASSTPGQAYEQYF.

Note on this clone: The same CDR3 also results from other DNA sequences found in this sample. V is TRBV5-1 and J is TRBJ2-7; D remains ambiguous. Germline loops: CDR1 SGHRS, CDR2 YFSETQ. The CDR3 is made up of 13 amino acids. Trimming removed 0 bases from V and 0 bases from J, with 4 bases in between. DNA of the CDR3: TGCGCCAGCAGCTTGGACACCTCCTACGAGCAGTACTTC. It encodes CASSLDTSYEQYF.

The chain links TRBV19 to TRBJ2-5, with 13 bases fitting TRBD2. Germline values: CDR1 LNHDA, CDR2 SQIVND (reference sequence). The CDR3 is made up of 17 amino acids. With V trimmed by 6 bases and J by 3 bases, 10 bases remained unmatched. The CDR3 loop is CASSSRTSGRFEETQYF. The DNA of the CDR3 is TGTGCCAGTAGCTCCCGGACTAGCGGGAGATTTGAAGAGACCCAGTACTTC. The variable domain in full, with the rest retrieved from reference TRBV19 and TRBJ2-5, is DGGITQSPKYLFRKEGQNVTLSCEQNLNHDAMYWYRQDPGQGLRLIYYSQIVNDFQKGDIAEGYSVSREKKESFPLTVTSAQKNPTAFYLCASSSRTSGRFEETQYFGPGTRLLVL.

The chain recombines TRBV5-6 with TRBJ1-4; 7 bases agree with TRBD1. The V gene's germline CDR1 is SGHDT and CDR2 YYEEEE. J was trimmed by 0 bases and V by 5 bases; bases with no gene match: 16. The CDR3 runs 19 residues. The DNA for the CDR3 is TGTGCCAGCAGTACCCCCAGGCAGGGACAGTCGGCAACTAATGAAAAACTGTTTTTT. Encoded protein: CASSTPRQGQSATNEKLFF.

This chain uses TRBV18 with TRBJ2-7; D possibly corresponds to TRBD1 (6 bases). Deletions cut 0 bases from V and 3 bases from J, with 15 bases between. Germline lookup yields CDR1 KGHSH and CDR2 LQKENI. The CDR3 loop spans 16 amino acids. The CDR3 here is CASSPPTGQFIYEQYF. The CDR3 bases are TGTGCCAGCTCACCACCTACAGGGCAATTCATCTACGAGCAGTACTTC.

V and J are TRBV5-6 and TRBJ1-6; possibly TRBD1 for D (6 bases). The V gene's germline CDR1 is SGHDT and CDR2 YYEEEE. The V gene lost 2 bases and the J gene lost 6 bases, with 15 bases spanning the gap. This CDR3 comprises 16 residues. In DNA, the CDR3 is TGTGCCAGCAGCTTCAGGGTTAAAGGGGGTAATTCACCCCTCCACTTT. This encodes CASSFRVKGGNSPLHF.

The genes are TRBV19 and TRBJ1-5; D possibly corresponds to TRBD1 (5 bases). V gave up 9 bases and J gave up 3 bases, with 21 bases separating them. Germline loops: CDR1 LNHDA, CDR2 SQIVND (reference sequence). The length of the CDR3 is 16 residues. CDR3 loop: CASKSGRESVNQPQHF. The CDR3 DNA reads as TGTGCCAGCAAGTCAGGGCGCGAGTCCGTCAATCAGCCCCAGCATTTT.